This TCR beta chain was observed in a study of response to subunit inactivated influenza vaccine. TCRdb passed the RT-PCR reads through MiXCR, listing each CDR3 protein once. Seen here are around 480,000 distinct CDR3 sequences, 9.5% to 13% observed once, and the top ten hold roughly 12%. A remark on this clonotype: Its specificity is not known.

Broader study findings: It was suggested by the authors that few new T cells are recruited by each seasonal influenza vaccination.

Per germline, CDR1 SQVTM and CDR2 ANQGSEA. V lost 6 bases and J lost 5, with 16 bases in between. The CDR3 loop spans 13 amino acids. The chain carries TRBV29-1 and TRBJ1-1; D gene unclear. The sequencing used PBMCs from blood, collected 45 days after vaccination. This sequence was found in a man between 50 and 59 years old who received an inactivated influenza vaccine. Written as DNA, the CDR3 is TGCAGCGTGTGTTCCCTGCAGGCTACTGAAGCTTTCTTT. It is translated as CSVCSLQATEAFF.